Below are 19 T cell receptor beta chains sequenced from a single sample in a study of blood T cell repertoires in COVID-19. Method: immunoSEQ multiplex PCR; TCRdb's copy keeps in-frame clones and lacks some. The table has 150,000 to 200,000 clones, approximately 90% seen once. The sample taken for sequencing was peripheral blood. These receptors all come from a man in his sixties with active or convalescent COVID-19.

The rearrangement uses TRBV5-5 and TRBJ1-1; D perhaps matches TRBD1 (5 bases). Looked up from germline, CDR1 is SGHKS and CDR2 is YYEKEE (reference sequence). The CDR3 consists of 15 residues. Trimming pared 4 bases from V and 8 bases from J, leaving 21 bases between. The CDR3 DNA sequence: TGTGCCAGCAGCAAAACCAGGGAATCAACCTACGAAGCTTTCTTT. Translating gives CASSKTRESTYEAFF.

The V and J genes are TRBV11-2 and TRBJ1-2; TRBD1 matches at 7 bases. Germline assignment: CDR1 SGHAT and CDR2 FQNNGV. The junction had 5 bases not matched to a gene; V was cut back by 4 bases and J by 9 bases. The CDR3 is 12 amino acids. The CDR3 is CASSSRDSSYTF. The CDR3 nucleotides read TGTGCCAGCAGCTCCAGGGACAGCAGCTACACCTTC. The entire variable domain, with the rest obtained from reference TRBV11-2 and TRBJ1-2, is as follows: EAGVAQSPRYKIIEKRQSVAFWCNPISGHATLYWYQQILGQGPKLLIQFQNNGVVDDSQLPKDRFSAERLKGVDSTLKIQPAKLEDSAVYLCASSSRDSSYTFGSGTRLTVV.

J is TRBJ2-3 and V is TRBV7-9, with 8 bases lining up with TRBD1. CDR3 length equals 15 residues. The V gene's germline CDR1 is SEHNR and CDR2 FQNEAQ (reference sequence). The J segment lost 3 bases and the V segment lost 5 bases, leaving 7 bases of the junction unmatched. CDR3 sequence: CASSPDRGRTDTQYF. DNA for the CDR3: TGTGCCAGCAGCCCCGACAGGGGCAGGACAGATACGCAGTATTTT.

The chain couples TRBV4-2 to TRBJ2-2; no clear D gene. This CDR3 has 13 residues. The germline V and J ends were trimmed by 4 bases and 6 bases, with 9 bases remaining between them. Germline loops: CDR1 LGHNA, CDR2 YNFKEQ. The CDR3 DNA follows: TGTGCCAGCAGCCGCGAGTATGCCGGGGAGCTGTTTTTT. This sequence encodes CASSREYAGELFF.

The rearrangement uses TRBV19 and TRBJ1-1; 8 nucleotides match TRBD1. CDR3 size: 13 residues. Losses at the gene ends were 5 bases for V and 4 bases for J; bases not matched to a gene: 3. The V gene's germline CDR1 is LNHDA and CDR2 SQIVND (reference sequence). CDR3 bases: TGTGCCAGTAGTGCAGACAGGGGCACTGAAGCTTTCTTT. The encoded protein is CASSADRGTEAFF.

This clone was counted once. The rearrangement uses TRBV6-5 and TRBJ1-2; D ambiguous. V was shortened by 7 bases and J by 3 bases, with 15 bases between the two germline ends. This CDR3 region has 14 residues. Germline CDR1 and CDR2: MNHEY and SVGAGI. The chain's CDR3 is CASTPFGGDYGYTF. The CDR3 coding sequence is TGTGCCAGCACACCCTTCGGAGGTGACTATGGCTACACCTTC.

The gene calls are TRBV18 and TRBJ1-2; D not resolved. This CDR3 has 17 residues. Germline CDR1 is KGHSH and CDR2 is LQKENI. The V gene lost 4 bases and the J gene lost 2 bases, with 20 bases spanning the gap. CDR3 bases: TGTGCCAGCTCACTCCCGTGGCCAGACACGTTCAACTATGGCTACACCTTC. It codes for CASSLPWPDTFNYGYTF.

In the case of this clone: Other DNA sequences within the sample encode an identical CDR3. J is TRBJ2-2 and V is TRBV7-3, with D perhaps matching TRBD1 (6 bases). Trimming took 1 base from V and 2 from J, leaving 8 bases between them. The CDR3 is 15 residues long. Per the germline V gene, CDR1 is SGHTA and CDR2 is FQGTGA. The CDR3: CASSLNRDNTGELFF. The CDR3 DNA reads TGTGCCAGCAGCTTAAACAGGGACAACACCGGGGAGCTGTTTTTT.

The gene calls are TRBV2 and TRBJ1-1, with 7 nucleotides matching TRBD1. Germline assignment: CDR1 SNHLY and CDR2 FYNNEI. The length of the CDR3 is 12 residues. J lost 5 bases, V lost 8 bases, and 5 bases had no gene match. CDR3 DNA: TGTGCCAGCGGGTCAGGGGGGACTGAAGCTTTCTTT. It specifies CASGSGGTEAFF.

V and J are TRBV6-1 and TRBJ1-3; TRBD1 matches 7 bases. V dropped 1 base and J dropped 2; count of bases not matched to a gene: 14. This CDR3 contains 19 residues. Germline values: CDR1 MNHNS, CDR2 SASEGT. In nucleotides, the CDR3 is TGTGCCAGCAGTGAAGGAAGAGGGGGCGGATGGATCACTGGAAACACCATATATTTT. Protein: CASSEGRGGGWITGNTIYF.

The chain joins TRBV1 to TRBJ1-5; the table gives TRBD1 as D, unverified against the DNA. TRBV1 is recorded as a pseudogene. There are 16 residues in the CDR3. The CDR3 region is CTSSQPLAGLNQPQHF. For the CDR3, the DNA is TGCACCAGCAGCCAACCGTTGGCAGGGCTCAATCAGCCCCAGCATTTT.

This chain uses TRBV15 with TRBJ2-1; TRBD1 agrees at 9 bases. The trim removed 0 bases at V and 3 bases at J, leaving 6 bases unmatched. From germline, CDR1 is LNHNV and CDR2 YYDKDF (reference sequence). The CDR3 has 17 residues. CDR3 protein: CATSRDLGQGIYNEQFF. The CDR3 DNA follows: TGTGCCACCAGCAGAGATCTGGGACAGGGTATCTACAATGAGCAGTTCTTC.

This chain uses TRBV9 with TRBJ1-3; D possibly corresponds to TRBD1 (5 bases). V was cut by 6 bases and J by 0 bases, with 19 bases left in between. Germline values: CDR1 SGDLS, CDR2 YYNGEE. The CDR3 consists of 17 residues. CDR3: CASTVSGGLHSGNTIYF. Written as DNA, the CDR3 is TGTGCCAGCACCGTTTCGGGGGGACTACACTCTGGAAACACCATATATTTT.

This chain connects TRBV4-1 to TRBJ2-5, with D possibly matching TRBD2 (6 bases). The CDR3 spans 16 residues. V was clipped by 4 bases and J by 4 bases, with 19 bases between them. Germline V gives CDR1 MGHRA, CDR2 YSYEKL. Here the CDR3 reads CASSLGTGTGGETQYF. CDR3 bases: TGCGCCAGCAGCCTTGGAACGGGGACTGGGGGAGAGACCCAGTACTTC.

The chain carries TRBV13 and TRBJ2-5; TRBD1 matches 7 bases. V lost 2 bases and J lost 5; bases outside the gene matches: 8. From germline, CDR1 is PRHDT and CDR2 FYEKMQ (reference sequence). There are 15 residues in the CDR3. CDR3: CASSLSSGRGETQYF. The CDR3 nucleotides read TGTGCCAGCAGCTTAAGTTCGGGCAGGGGGGAGACCCAGTACTTC.

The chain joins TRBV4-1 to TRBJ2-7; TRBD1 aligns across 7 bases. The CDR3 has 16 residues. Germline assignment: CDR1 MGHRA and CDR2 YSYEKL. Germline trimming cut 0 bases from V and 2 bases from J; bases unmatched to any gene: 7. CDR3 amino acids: CASSQDTGVNPYEQYF. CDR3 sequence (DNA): TGCGCCAGCAGCCAAGATACAGGGGTCAACCCCTACGAGCAGTACTTC.

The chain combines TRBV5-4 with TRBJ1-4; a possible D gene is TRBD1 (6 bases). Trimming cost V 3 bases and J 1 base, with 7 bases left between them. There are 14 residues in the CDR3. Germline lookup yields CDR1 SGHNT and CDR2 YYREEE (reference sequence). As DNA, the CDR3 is TGTGCCAGCAGCTGGGGGCTAACTAATGAAAAACTGTTTTTT. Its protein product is CASSWGLTNEKLFF.

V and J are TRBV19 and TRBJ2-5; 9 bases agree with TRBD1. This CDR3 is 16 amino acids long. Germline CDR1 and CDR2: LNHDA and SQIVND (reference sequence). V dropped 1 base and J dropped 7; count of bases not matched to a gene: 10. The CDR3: CASSIGFGTGTSTQYF. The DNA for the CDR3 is TGTGCCAGTAGTATAGGTTTCGGGACAGGGACGTCGACCCAGTACTTC.

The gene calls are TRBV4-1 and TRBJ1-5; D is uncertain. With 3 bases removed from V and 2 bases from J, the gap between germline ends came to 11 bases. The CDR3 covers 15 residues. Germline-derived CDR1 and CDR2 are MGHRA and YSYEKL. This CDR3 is CASSQGRWGNQPQHF. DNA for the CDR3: TGCGCCAGCAGCCAGGGGAGGTGGGGCAATCAGCCCCAGCATTTT.